The 21 T cell receptor beta chains below come from one sample, sequenced in a study of CD8+ T cells in alopecia areata. Investigators isolated RNA and reverse transcribed it into cDNA to act as the sequencing template. Sequenced by immunoSEQ multiplex PCR; TCRdb stores in-frame clones only, minus some. The repertoire consists of 200,000 to 250,000 clones, with less than 65% occurring once and the leading ten covering around 4.2%. As to treatment: oral pan-JAK inhibitor, 5-10 mg twice daily. The material sequenced was CD4+ T cells sorted from blood, taken at week 4, from a patient treated with tofacitinib. These receptors were taken from a human donor with alopecia areata.

The chain links TRBV4-3 to TRBJ2-3; D assignment may be TRBD1 or TRBD2 (5 bases each). CDR3 size: 14 residues. Germline CDR1 is LGHNA and CDR2 is YSLEER. Trimming cost V 4 bases and J 3 bases, with 11 bases left between them. The CDR3 region has the DNA TGCGCCAGCAGCCGGGACCCAGGAACAGATACGCAGTATTTT. The encoded protein is CASSRDPGTDTQYF.

This CDR3 reads CAISENANREGAFF. For the CDR3, the DNA is TGTGCCATCAGTGAGAACGCCAACAGGGAAGGAGCTTTCTTT. The rearrangement joins TRBV10-3 to TRBJ1-1; the D gene is possibly TRBD1 (6 bases). This CDR3 has 14 amino acids. Germline V lookup: CDR1 ENHRY, CDR2 SYGVKD. V shed 2 bases and J shed 10 bases, with 17 bases lying between them.

In its sample, this clone was seen once. This chain links TRBV5-1 with TRBJ1-5; 9 nucleotides match TRBD1. V dropped 4 bases and J dropped 0; count of bases not matched to a gene: 2. Per the germline V gene, CDR1 is SGHRS and CDR2 is YFSETQ. CDR3 length: 15 amino acids. The CDR3 is CASSPGQGSNQPQHF. The DNA of the CDR3 is TGCGCCAGCAGCCCGGGACAGGGTAGCAATCAGCCCCAGCATTTT.

This chain joins TRBV27 and TRBJ1-6; D unclear. This CDR3 region has 12 residues. The V gene's germline CDR1 is MNHEY and CDR2 SMNVEV (reference sequence). Trimming stripped 5 bases from V and 7 bases from J, with 6 bases between. DNA for the CDR3: TGTGCCAGCAGTCAGCTAAATTCACCCCTCCACTTT. Protein sequence: CASSQLNSPLHF.

The V gene is TRBV30, the J gene TRBJ1-2; D is uncertain. The CDR3 sequence is 15 residues long. The germline V gene encodes CDR1 GTSNPN and CDR2 SVGIG (reference sequence). V was clipped by 0 bases and J by 0 bases, with 11 bases between them. The DNA for the CDR3 is TGTGCCTGGAGTGTTCTATCTGGGACTAACTATGGCTACACCTTC. This sequence encodes CAWSVLSGTNYGYTF.

This clone was counted between two and nine times. The chain has TRBV5-4 and TRBJ2-1; D may correspond to TRBD1 or TRBD2 (7 bases each). Germline values: CDR1 SGHNT, CDR2 YYREEE (reference sequence). CDR3 size: 15 residues. V was shortened by 4 bases and J by 4 bases, with 15 bases between the two germline ends. The DNA of the CDR3 is TGTGCCAGCAGCACCCAGGGGGGGGCTTACAATGAGCAGTTCTTC. It translates to CASSTQGGAYNEQFF.

This chain links TRBV7-2 with TRBJ2-7; D is uncertain. In germline, CDR1 is SGHTA, CDR2 FQGNSA. Trimming removed 1 base from V and 3 bases from J, with 10 bases in between. CDR3 length: 14 amino acids. In nucleotides, the CDR3 is TGTGCCAGCAGCTTAGGCGTCACAGACTACGAGCAGTACTTC. Translating it yields CASSLGVTDYEQYF.

This chain links TRBV6-1 with TRBJ1-2; tentative D call: TRBD1 (5 bases). The CDR3 has 17 residues. The germline V gene encodes CDR1 MNHNS and CDR2 SASEGT. Trimming took off 7 bases at V and 6 bases at J, with 27 bases between the two ends. The CDR3 is CASTEGLGRGIGNGYTF. In nucleotides, the CDR3 is TGTGCCAGCACTGAGGGACTAGGGCGCGGGATTGGAAATGGCTACACCTTC.

This clone was observed a few times. Other DNA sequences in the sample encode the same CDR3. J is TRBJ2-5 and V is TRBV30; D ambiguous. There are 11 residues in the CDR3. In germline, CDR1 is GTSNPN, CDR2 SVGIG (reference sequence). V dropped 0 bases and J dropped 5 bases, with 4 bases sitting between them. CDR3: CAWSVLETQYF. CDR3 nucleotides: TGTGCCTGGAGTGTATTGGAGACCCAGTACTTC.

The chain couples TRBV11-3 to TRBJ2-7; no firm D call. Trimming pared 1 base from V and 3 bases from J, leaving 13 bases between. Germline V gene data show CDR1 as SGHNT and CDR2 as YENEEA. The CDR3 loop spans 15 amino acids. CDR3 coding DNA: TGTGCCAGCAGCTTAGCTTCCGGAACCTACTACGAGCAGTACTTC. Amino acid sequence: CASSLASGTYYEQYF.

The table lists this clone with a few counts. The genes are TRBV6-1 and TRBJ1-2; D might be TRBD1 (6 bases). V was shortened by 3 bases and J by 9 bases, with 14 bases between the two germline ends. From germline, CDR1 is MNHNS and CDR2 SASEGT. CDR3 length: 13 residues. The CDR3 loop reads CASSDYPGQSYTF. Here the CDR3 DNA reads TGTGCCAGCAGTGACTATCCCGGACAGAGCTACACCTTC.

CDR3 in amino acids: CASPLDQRDSYAGGHNEQFF. Written as DNA, the CDR3 is TGTGCCAGCCCCCTTGACCAACGGGACTCCTACGCGGGGGGCCACAATGAGCAGTTCTTC. The J gene is TRBJ2-1, the V gene TRBV27, with 8 bases identical to TRBD2. The CDR3 is 20 residues long. The germline CDR1 and CDR2 sequences are MNHEY and SMNVEV (reference sequence). After removal of 8 bases from V and 5 bases from J, the junction contained 26 bases not matched to a gene.

The chain couples TRBV7-2 to TRBJ2-5; D may be TRBD2 (5 bases). Per the germline V gene, CDR1 is SGHTA and CDR2 is FQGNSA. Trimming took 6 bases from V and 5 from J, leaving 10 bases between them. The length of the CDR3 is 12 residues. The CDR3 loop is CASRGSGETQYF. DNA of the CDR3: TGTGCCAGCAGGGGGAGTGGGGAGACCCAGTACTTC.

This clone was seen a few times. J is TRBJ2-1 and V is TRBV5-1, with TRBD2 matching 13 bases. Trimming at V came to 4 bases and at J to 7 bases, leaving 5 bases not matched to a gene. The CDR3 loop spans 15 amino acids. The germline V gene has CDR1 SGHRS and CDR2 YFSETQ. CDR3 nucleotide sequence: TGCGCCAGCAGCACGGGGACTAGCGGGGTTAATGAGCAGTTCTTC. The encoded protein is CASSTGTSGVNEQFF.

V gene TRBV4-2 combines with J gene TRBJ2-5; D gene uncertain. V was pared by 0 bases and J by 5 bases, with 16 bases between. CDR3 length: 16 residues. Germline assignment: CDR1 LGHNA and CDR2 YNFKEQ. CDR3 amino acids: CASSQDIGAGGETQYF. CDR3 bases: TGTGCCAGCAGCCAAGATATCGGCGCAGGTGGGGAGACCCAGTACTTC.

This clone was seen a handful of times. This chain uses TRBV4-3 with TRBJ2-3; TRBD2 agrees at 12 bases. Germline V gives CDR1 LGHNA, CDR2 YSLEER. The length of the CDR3 is 16 residues. The junction had 6 bases not matched to a gene; V was cut back by 1 base and J by 7 bases. The CDR3 DNA follows: TGCGCCAGCAGCCAAGTGCCTAGCGGGGGGGCAAATACGCAGTATTTT. Encoded protein: CASSQVPSGGANTQYF.

The chain is built from TRBV10-3 and TRBJ2-7, with D possibly being TRBD2 (6 bases). The V gene's germline CDR1 is ENHRY and CDR2 SYGVKD. The CDR3 is made up of 16 amino acids. V lost 3 bases, J lost 1 base, and 16 bases lay in between. Written as DNA, the CDR3 is TGTGCCATCAGTGAATCTAGCGCACGGGCTTCCTACGAGCAGTACTTC. Translated: CAISESSARASYEQYF.

The CDR3 spells CASSPDPNEETQYF. The CDR3 DNA reads TGCGCCAGCAGTCCCGACCCGAACGAAGAGACCCAGTACTTC. The chain recombines TRBV5-1 with TRBJ2-5; no clear D gene. CDR1 is SGHRS, CDR2 YFSETQ, per germline. Trimming removed 5 bases at V and 3 bases at J, with 14 bases between. This CDR3 is 14 amino acids long.

This clone has only a few counts. The genes are TRBV29-1 and TRBJ1-2; D uncertain. V was clipped by 3 bases and J by 3 bases, with 8 bases between them. There are 12 residues in the CDR3. CDR1 SQVTM and CDR2 ANQGSEA come from the germline V gene. In DNA form, the CDR3 reads TGCAGCGTTGATTCGGAGTACTATGGCTACACCTTC. Amino acid sequence: CSVDSEYYGYTF.

The genes are TRBV13 and TRBJ2-1; D is possibly TRBD2 (6 bases). V was clipped by 5 bases and J by 8 bases, with 22 bases between them. In germline, CDR1 is PRHDT, CDR2 FYEKMQ (reference sequence). The CDR3 sequence is 16 residues long. The CDR3 sequence: CASSPRKIRGGDEQFF. The DNA of the CDR3 is TGTGCCAGCAGCCCCCGAAAGATCCGCGGAGGGGATGAGCAGTTCTTC.

The rearrangement links TRBV14 to TRBJ2-1, with unresolved D. CDR3 size: 13 residues. Trimming cost V 2 bases and J 9 bases, with 11 bases left between them. Per germline, CDR1 SGHDN and CDR2 FVKESK. This CDR3 is CASSQSTGGEQFF. For the CDR3, the DNA is TGTGCCAGCAGCCAAAGTACGGGTGGTGAGCAGTTCTTC. The complete variable domain, with remaining parts taken from reference TRBV14 and TRBJ2-1, reads EAGVTQFPSHSVIEKGQTVTLRCDPISGHDNLYWYRRVMGKEIKFLLHFVKESKQDESGMPNNRFLAERTGGTYSTLKVQPAELEDSGVYFCASSQSTGGEQFFGPGTRLTVL.